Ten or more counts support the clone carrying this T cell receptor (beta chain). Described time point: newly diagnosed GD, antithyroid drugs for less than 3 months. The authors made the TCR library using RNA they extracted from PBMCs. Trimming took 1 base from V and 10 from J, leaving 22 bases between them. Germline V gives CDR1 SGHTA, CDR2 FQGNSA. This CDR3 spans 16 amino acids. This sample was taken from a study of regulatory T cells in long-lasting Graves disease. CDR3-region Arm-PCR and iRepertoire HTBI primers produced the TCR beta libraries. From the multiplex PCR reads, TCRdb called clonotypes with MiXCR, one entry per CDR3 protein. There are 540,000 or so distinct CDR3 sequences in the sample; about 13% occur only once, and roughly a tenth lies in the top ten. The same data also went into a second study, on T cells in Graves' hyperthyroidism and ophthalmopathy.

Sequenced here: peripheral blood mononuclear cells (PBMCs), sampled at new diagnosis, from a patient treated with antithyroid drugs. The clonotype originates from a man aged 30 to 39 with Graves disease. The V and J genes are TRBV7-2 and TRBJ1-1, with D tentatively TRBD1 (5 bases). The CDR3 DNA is TGTGCCAGCAGCTTAGGACGACGCGCGGGGCGCGCAGGAGCTTTCTTT. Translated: CASSLGRRAGRAGAFF.